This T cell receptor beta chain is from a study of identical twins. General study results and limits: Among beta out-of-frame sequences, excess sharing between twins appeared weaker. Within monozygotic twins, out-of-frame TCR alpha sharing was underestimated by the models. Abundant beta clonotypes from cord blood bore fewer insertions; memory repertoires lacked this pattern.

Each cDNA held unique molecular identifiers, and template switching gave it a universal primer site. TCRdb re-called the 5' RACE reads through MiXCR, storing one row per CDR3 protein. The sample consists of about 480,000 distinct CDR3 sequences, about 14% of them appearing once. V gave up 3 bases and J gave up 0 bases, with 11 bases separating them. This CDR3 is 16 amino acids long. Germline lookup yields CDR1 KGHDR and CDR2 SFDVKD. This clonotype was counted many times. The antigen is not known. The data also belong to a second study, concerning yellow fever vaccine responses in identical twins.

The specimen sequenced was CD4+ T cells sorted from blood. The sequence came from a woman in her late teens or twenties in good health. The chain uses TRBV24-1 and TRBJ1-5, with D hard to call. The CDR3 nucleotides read TGTGCCACCAGTGATCATCCACGGGGTAGCAATCAGCCCCAGCATTTT. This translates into CATSDHPRGSNQPQHF.